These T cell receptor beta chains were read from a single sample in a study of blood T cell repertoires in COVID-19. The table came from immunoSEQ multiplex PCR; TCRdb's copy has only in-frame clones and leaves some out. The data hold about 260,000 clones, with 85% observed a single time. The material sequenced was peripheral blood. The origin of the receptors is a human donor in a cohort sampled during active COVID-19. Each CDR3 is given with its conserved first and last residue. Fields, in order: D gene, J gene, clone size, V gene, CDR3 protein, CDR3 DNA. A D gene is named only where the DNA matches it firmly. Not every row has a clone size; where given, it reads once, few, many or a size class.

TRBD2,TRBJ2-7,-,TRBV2,CASGLAGPYEQYF,TGTGCCAGCGGACTAGCGGGACCCTACGAGCAGTACTTC
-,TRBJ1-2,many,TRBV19,CASRLDSTNYGYTF,TGTGCCAGTAGGCTGGACAGTACCAACTATGGCTACACCTTC
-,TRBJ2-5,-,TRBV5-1,CASSLGARQFISQETQYF,TGCGCCAGCAGCTTGGGGGCCCGGCAGTTCATATCCCAAGAGACCCAGTACTTC
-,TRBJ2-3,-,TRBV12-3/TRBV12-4,CASSFLYKDTQYF,TGTGCCAGCAGTTTCCTCTATAAAGATACGCAGTATTTT
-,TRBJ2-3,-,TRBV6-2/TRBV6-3,CASSYRGISTDTQYF,TGTGCCAGCAGTTACCGGGGGATCAGCACAGATACGCAGTATTTT
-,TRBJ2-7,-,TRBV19,CASSIGTSRYEQYF,TGTGCCAGTAGTATAGGAACGAGTCGGTACGAGCAGTACTTC
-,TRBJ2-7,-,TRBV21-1,CASKRTGFYEQYF,TGTGCCAGCAAAAGGACAGGGTTCTACGAGCAGTACTTC
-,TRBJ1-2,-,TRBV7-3,CASSLTPRSHGYTF,TGTGCCAGCAGCTTAACCCCGAGATCTCATGGCTACACCTTC
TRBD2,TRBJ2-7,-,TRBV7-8,CASSLRGGLNEQYF,TGTGCCAGCAGCTTAAGGGGAGGGTTGAACGAGCAGTACTTC
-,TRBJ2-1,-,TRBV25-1,CASSESPGSVNEQFF,TGTGCCAGCAGTGAATCCCCGGGTTCTGTAAATGAGCAGTTCTTC
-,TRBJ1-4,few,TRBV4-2,CASSQYGEKLFF,TGTGCCAGCAGCCAATACGGTGAAAAACTGTTTTTT
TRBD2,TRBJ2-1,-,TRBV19,CASSIEGGPSGSYNEQFF,TGTGCCAGTAGTATAGAGGGGGGTCCTAGCGGGAGCTACAATGAGCAGTTCTTC
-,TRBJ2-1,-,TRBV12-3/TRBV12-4,CASRVSGGDEQFF,TGTGCCAGCAGAGTATCCGGAGGCGATGAGCAGTTCTTC
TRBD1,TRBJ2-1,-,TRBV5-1,CASSLEGAGEQFF,TGCGCCAGCAGCTTGGAGGGGGCTGGTGAGCAGTTCTTC
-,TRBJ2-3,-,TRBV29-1,CSGRGTDTQYF,TGCAGCGGTAGGGGTACAGATACGCAGTATTTT
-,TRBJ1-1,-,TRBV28,CASQENIEAFF,TGTGCCAGCCAGGAAAATATTGAAGCTTTCTTT
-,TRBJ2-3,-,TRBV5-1,CASTPISSGTDTQYF,TGCGCCAGCACCCCCATCTCCTCGGGCACAGATACGCAGTATTTT
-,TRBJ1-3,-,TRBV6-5,CASTFSGNTIYF,TGTGCCAGCACCTTCTCTGGAAACACCATATATTTT
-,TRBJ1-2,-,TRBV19,CASSIESSNYGYTF,TGTGCCAGTAGTATAGAGTCTTCTAACTATGGCTACACCTTC
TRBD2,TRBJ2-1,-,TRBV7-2,CASSLELAGGEQFF,TGTGCCAGCAGCTTAGAACTAGCGGGGGGAGAGCAGTTCTTC
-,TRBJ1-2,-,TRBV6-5,CASSYSIEGAYGYTF,TGTGCCAGCAGTTACTCGATCGAAGGGGCCTATGGCTACACCTTC
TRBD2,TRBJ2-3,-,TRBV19,CASSMLAGGIDTQYF,TGTGCCAGTAGTATGCTAGCGGGAGGTATAGATACGCAGTATTTT
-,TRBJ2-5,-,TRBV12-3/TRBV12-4,CASSFTGQETQYF,TGTGCCAGCAGTTTCACGGGACAAGAGACCCAGTACTTC
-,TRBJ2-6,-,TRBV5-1,CASSLEQVLNSGANVLTF,TGCGCCAGCAGCTTGGAACAAGTCCTTAACTCTGGGGCCAACGTCCTGACTTTC
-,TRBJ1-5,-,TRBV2,CATKVGRGGDQPQHF,TGTGCCACCAAGGTGGGCAGGGGTGGGGATCAGCCCCAGCATTTT
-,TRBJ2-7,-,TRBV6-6,CASSYSRSVYEQYF,TGTGCCAGCAGTTACTCGAGGTCCGTCTACGAGCAGTACTTC
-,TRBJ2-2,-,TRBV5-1,CASSYYRELGGELFF,TGCGCCAGCAGCTATTACAGGGAACTGGGCGGGGAGCTGTTTTTT
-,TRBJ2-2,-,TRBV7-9,CASSYNAGFRTGELFF,TGTGCCAGCAGCTACAATGCGGGTTTTCGCACCGGGGAGCTGTTTTTT
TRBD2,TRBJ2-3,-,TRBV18,CASSVGLAGKLADTQYF,TGTGCCAGCTCAGTCGGACTAGCGGGAAAACTCGCAGATACGCAGTATTTT
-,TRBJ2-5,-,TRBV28,CASSSGKGGVKTQYF,TGTGCCAGCAGTTCGGGTAAAGGGGGTGTTAAGACCCAGTACTTC
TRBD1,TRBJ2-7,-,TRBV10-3,CAIRSTGATYEQYF,TGTGCCATCAGGTCGACAGGGGCTACCTACGAGCAGTACTTC
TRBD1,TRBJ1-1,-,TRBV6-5,CASSSRQGGEAFF,TGTGCCAGCAGTTCACGACAGGGAGGCGAAGCTTTCTTT
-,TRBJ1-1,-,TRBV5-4,CASSLRVNTEAFF,TGTGCCAGCAGCTTGCGGGTAAACACTGAAGCTTTCTTT
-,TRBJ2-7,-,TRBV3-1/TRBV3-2,CASRGGGYEQYF,TGTGCCAGCAGGGGAGGAGGGTACGAGCAGTACTTC
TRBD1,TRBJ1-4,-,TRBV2,CASSVMGQVNEKLFF,TGTGCCAGCAGTGTAATGGGACAGGTTAATGAAAAACTGTTTTTT
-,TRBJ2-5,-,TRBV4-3,CASSPGVGEETQYF,TGCGCCAGCAGCCCGGGGGTGGGGGAAGAGACCCAGTACTTC
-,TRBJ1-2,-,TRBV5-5,CASSFRDGSDTF,TGTGCCAGCAGCTTCCGGGACGGGAGCGACACCTTC
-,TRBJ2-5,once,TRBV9,CASSGGNPGETQYF,TGTGCCAGCAGCGGAGGCAATCCAGGGGAGACCCAGTACTTC
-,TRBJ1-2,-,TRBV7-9,CASTEGRLNYGYTF,TGTGCCAGCACGGAGGGCAGGTTGAACTATGGCTACACCTTC
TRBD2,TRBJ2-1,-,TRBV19,CASSTGLAGECFF,TGTGCCAGTAGTACGGGACTAGCGGGAGAATGTTTCTTC
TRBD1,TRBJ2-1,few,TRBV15,CATSSGQGSYNEQFF,TGTGCCACCAGCTCTGGACAGGGCTCCTACAATGAGCAGTTCTTC
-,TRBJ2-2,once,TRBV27,CASSLGQGVELGELFF,TGTGCCAGCAGTTTAGGGCAGGGTGTCGAACTCGGGGAGCTGTTTTTT
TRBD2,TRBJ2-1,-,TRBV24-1,CATHDGLAGNEQFF,TGTGCCACCCATGACGGACTAGCGGGCAATGAGCAGTTCTTC
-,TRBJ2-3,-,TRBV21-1,CASTQGETSGGRAGTDTQYF,TGTGCCAGCACCCAAGGGGAAACTAGCGGAGGCCGGGCGGGCACAGATACGCAGTATTTT
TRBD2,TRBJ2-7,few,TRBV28,CASSLTSGSPYF,TGTGCCAGCAGCTTGACTAGCGGGAGTCCGTACTTC
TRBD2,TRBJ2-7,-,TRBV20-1,CSGVAGEEQYF,TGCAGCGGCGTAGCGGGAGAAGAGCAGTACTTC
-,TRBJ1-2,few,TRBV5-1,CASSLSFSYGYTF,TGCGCCAGCAGCTTATCGTTCTCCTATGGCTACACCTTC